These 21 T cell receptor beta chains share one sample of origin, sequenced in a study of T cells after yellow fever vaccination. Via MiXCR, TCRdb re-called the 5' RACE reads, giving one row per CDR3 protein. Here the sample spans about 350,000 distinct CDR3 sequences, roughly 4% being singletons. The sequences come from PBMCs, collected 5 days after the yellow fever booster vaccination. Receptor source: a man aged 18 to 35 who received the YFV17D yellow fever vaccine.

This clonotype has a count of ten or more. The J gene is TRBJ1-3, the V gene TRBV9; D remains unclear. The CDR3 loop spans 14 amino acids. CDR1 SGDLS and CDR2 YYNGEE come from the germline V gene. Between the trimmed V and J ends, which lost 0 bases and 2 bases, there was a span of 6 bases. CDR3 coding DNA: TGTGCCAGCAGCGTAGCTACAGCTGGAAACACCATATATTTT. This codes for CASSVATAGNTIYF.

The chain uses TRBV5-6 and TRBJ2-2; maybe TRBD2 (6 bases). The CDR3 has 16 amino acids. The germline V gene has CDR1 SGHDT and CDR2 YYEEEE. The V gene lost 1 base and the J gene lost 1 base, with 11 bases spanning the gap. CDR3 DNA sequence: TGTGCCAGCAGCTTGTTGAAGGAGGGGAACACCGGGGAGCTGTTTTTT. It codes for CASSLLKEGNTGELFF.

This clonotype was counted a few times. The chain recombines TRBV5-1 with TRBJ1-1; 9 bases fit TRBD1. Germline V gene data show CDR1 as SGHRS and CDR2 as YFSETQ. J gave up 8 bases and V 2 bases, and 16 bases lay outside the gene matches. The CDR3 runs 17 residues. This CDR3 reads CASSFGWDRELMAEAFF. The CDR3 coding sequence is TGCGCCAGCAGCTTCGGTTGGGACAGGGAATTGATGGCGGAAGCTTTCTTT.

This clonotype was counted ten times or more. The DNA of the CDR3 is TGCGCCAGCAGCTTGGCCTCCCCCTACCCCGGTGAAAAACTGTTTTTT. Its protein is CASSLASPYPGEKLFF. This rearrangement joins TRBV5-1 to TRBJ1-4; D gene uncertain. CDR3 size: 16 residues. The V end was cut by 0 bases, the J end by 7 bases, with 16 bases between. Germline-derived CDR1 and CDR2 are SGHRS and YFSETQ.

The genes are TRBV28 and TRBJ2-7; 7 bases line up with TRBD2. This CDR3 is 15 amino acids long. The ends lost 6 bases at V and 5 bases at J; junction bases unmatched: 13. Germline V gene data show CDR1 as MDHEN and CDR2 as SYDVKM. For the CDR3, the DNA is TGTGCCAGCAGCCATGGGGGGGATCTTTCCCACGAGCAGTACGTC. Amino acid sequence: CASSHGGDLSHEQYV.

This clonotype was observed at least ten times. The rearrangement uses TRBV10-3 and TRBJ2-7; tentatively, D is TRBD1 (6 bases). This CDR3 is 14 amino acids long. The germline V and J ends were trimmed by 11 bases and 2 bases, with 19 bases remaining between them. CDR1 is ENHRY and CDR2 is SYGVKD in the germline V gene. The CDR3 DNA follows: TGTGCCCCTCAGGGGAAATGTGCCCCCTACGAGCAGTACGTC. Translated, it gives CAPQGKCAPYEQYV.

The rearrangement links TRBV20-1 to TRBJ1-5; 11 nucleotides match TRBD1. Germline trimming cut 6 bases from V and 7 bases from J; bases unmatched to any gene: 8. CDR1 and CDR2 (germline): DFQATT, SNEGSKA (reference sequence). This CDR3 is 14 amino acids long. CDR3 nucleotide sequence: TGCAGTGCGCGGACAGGGGGCGCGGGGCAGCCCCAGCATTTT. Translating gives CSARTGGAGQPQHF.

This clonotype has ten or more counts. The J gene is TRBJ2-6, the V gene TRBV6-2 or TRBV6-3, with TRBD2 as a possible D gene (6 bases). This CDR3 has 16 amino acids. CDR1 is MNHEY and CDR2 is SVGEGT in the germline V gene. V was trimmed by 7 bases and J by 0 bases, leaving 13 bases between them. The CDR3 protein is CASTPLRDSGANVLTF. As DNA, the CDR3 is TGTGCCAGCACCCCTTTGCGGGACTCTGGGGCCAACGTCCTGACTTTC.

This clonotype was counted at least ten times. This rearrangement joins TRBV5-1 to TRBJ1-4, with D tentatively TRBD1 (6 bases). The CDR3 has 15 amino acids. The germline CDR1 and CDR2 sequences are SGHRS and YFSETQ. Trimming cost V 0 bases and J 8 bases, with 14 bases left between them. In DNA form, the CDR3 reads TGCGCCAGCAGCTTGGCCACCGGGGGCGGCGAAAAACTGTTTTTT. Its translation: CASSLATGGGEKLFF.

V gene TRBV12-3 or TRBV12-4 combines with J gene TRBJ1-2; 11 bases agree with TRBD1. V lost 3 bases and J lost 6; bases outside the gene matches: 3. CDR3 size: 14 residues. The CDR3 protein is CASSLGTGGHGYTF. The DNA for the CDR3 is TGTGCCAGCAGTTTGGGGACAGGGGGTCATGGCTACACCTTC.

This clonotype was counted ten times or more. The chain employs TRBV18 and TRBJ2-7; TRBD1 matches at 7 bases. V shed 3 bases and J 5 bases; nucleotides not matched to a gene: 13. The germline CDR1 and CDR2 sequences are KGHSH and LQKENI. The CDR3 sequence is 16 residues long. CDR3 protein: CASSPSQGPGWDEQYF. The CDR3 nucleotides read TGTGCCAGCTCACCCTCACAGGGGCCTGGCTGGGACGAGCAGTACTTC.

This rearrangement joins TRBV10-3 to TRBJ2-4; weak D call: TRBD2 (7 bases). Germline V gives CDR1 ENHRY, CDR2 SYGVKD. The V and J ends lost 2 bases and 2 bases respectively, with 10 bases between them. CDR3 length: 15 residues. The CDR3 DNA is TGTGCCATCAGTGAGGACGGGGGGCCCAAAAACATTCAGTACTTC. This translates into CAISEDGGPKNIQYF.

This clonotype was observed many times. The rearrangement uses TRBV5-6 and TRBJ2-7, with unresolved D. Trimming took off 4 bases at V and 3 bases at J, with 14 bases between the two ends. This CDR3 region has 14 residues. Germline V gives CDR1 SGHDT, CDR2 YYEEEE. The CDR3 spells CASSNPTRIYEQYV. In nucleotides, the CDR3 is TGTGCCAGCAGCAACCCCACAAGGATCTACGAGCAGTACGTC.

This sequence joins TRBV12-3 or TRBV12-4 and TRBJ1-3; TRBD1 matches 8 bases. This CDR3 is 15 amino acids long. After removal of 5 bases from V and 4 bases from J, the junction contained 7 bases not matched to a gene. Written as DNA, the CDR3 is TGTGCCAGCAGTAAGAGACAGGGGCCCGGAAACACCATATATTTT. It is translated as CASSKRQGPGNTIYF.

This clonotype was seen ten or more times. The V gene is TRBV29-1, the J gene TRBJ2-3; D is undetermined. Deletions cut 3 bases from V and 0 bases from J, with 4 bases between. This CDR3 contains 12 residues. CDR1 and CDR2 (germline): SQVTM, ANQGSEA. This CDR3 is CSVDGSTDTQYF. DNA of the CDR3: TGCAGCGTTGATGGGAGCACAGATACGCAGTATTTT.

The V call is TRBV7-9, the J call TRBJ1-6; D perhaps matches TRBD1 (6 bases). The germline CDR1 and CDR2 sequences are SEHNR and FQNEAQ (reference sequence). There are 16 residues in the CDR3. V gave up 3 bases and J gave up 8 bases, with 17 bases separating them. The CDR3 nucleotides read TGTGCCAGCAGCTTCGTTCCCAGGGGATTTTATTCACCCCTCCACTTT. This translates into CASSFVPRGFYSPLHF. Full variable domain (missing parts from reference TRBV7-9 and TRBJ1-6): DTGVSQNPRHKITKRGQNVTFRCDPISEHNRLYWYRQTLGQGPEFLTYFQNEAQLEKSRLLSDRFSAERPKGSFSTLEIQRTEQGDSAMYLCASSFVPRGFYSPLHFGNGTRLTVT.

In its sample, this clonotype was seen a few times. The chain combines TRBV7-2 with TRBJ2-7; D gene unclear. V shed 5 bases and J shed 6 bases, with 11 bases lying between them. The CDR3 loop spans 12 amino acids. Germline values: CDR1 SGHTA, CDR2 FQGNSA. The CDR3 loop is CASSPDGFEQYF. In DNA, the CDR3 is TGTGCCAGCAGCCCCGACGGGTTCGAGCAGTACTTC.

This clonotype has a count of ten or more. V and J are TRBV5-1 and TRBJ1-5, with D uncertain. The V and J ends lost 0 bases and 6 bases respectively, with 16 bases between them. The CDR3 runs to 16 residues. The germline gives CDR1 SGHRS, CDR2 YFSETQ. The CDR3 DNA reads TGCGCCAGCAGCTTGGCCCCAGGTTTCGCAATTCAGCCCCAGCATTTT. This sequence encodes CASSLAPGFAIQPQHF.

The rearrangement links TRBV2 to TRBJ2-6; no definite D call. Germline V gene sequence: CDR1 SNHLY, CDR2 FYNNEI. V lost 2 bases, J lost 4 bases, and 6 bases lay in between. The CDR3 consists of 14 residues. In DNA form, the CDR3 reads TGTGCCAGCAGTGAACGGCAGGGGGCCAACGTCCTGACTTTC. It translates to CASSERQGANVLTF. Variable domain in full (rest from reference TRBV2 and TRBJ2-6): EPEVTQTPSHQVTQMGQEVILRCVPISNHLYFYWYRQILGQKVEFLVSFYNNEISEKSEIFDDQFSVERPDGSNFTLKIRSTKLEDSAMYFCASSERQGANVLTFGAGSRLTVL.

This clonotype was counted many times. The gene calls are TRBV4-3 and TRBJ1-5; the D is unclear. The V gene's germline CDR1 is LGHNA and CDR2 YSLEER. Trimming pared 0 bases from V and 6 bases from J, leaving 12 bases between. The CDR3 is 15 amino acids. CDR3 residues: CASSQEIGVGQPQHF. The CDR3 nucleotides are TGCGCCAGCAGCCAAGAAATCGGGGTGGGTCAGCCCCAGCATTTT.

V gene TRBV12-3 or TRBV12-4 combines with J gene TRBJ2-7, with 7 bases that match TRBD1. This CDR3 is 13 amino acids long. Trimming took 5 bases from V and 3 from J; bases not matched to a gene: 4. Here the CDR3 DNA reads TGTGCCAGCAGTCGACAGGGTAACTACGAGCAGTACGTC. Protein product: CASSRQGNYEQYV.